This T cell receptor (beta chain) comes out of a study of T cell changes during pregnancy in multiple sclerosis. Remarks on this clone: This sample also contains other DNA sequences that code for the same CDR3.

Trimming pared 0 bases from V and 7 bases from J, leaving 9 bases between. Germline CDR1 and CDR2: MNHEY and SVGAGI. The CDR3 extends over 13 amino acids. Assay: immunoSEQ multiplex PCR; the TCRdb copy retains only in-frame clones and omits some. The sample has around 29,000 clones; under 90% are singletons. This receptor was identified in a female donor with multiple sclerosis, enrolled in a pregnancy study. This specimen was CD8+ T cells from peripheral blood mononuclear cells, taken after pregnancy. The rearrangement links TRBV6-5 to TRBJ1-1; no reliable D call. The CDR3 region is CASSYSMAGEAFF. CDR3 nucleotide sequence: TGTGCCAGCAGTTACTCGATGGCAGGTGAAGCTTTCTTT.